This record looks at one TCR beta chain sequence and its context. Its antigen is unidentified. The sample holds other DNA sequences that translate to the same CDR3. The sample comes from a study of CD8+ T cells in alopecia areata. For the study at large: For treated patients, severity scores reflected the percentage of scalp area affected.

The study's findings and limits: Tofacitinib yielded significantly lower scalp clonality and fewer expanded CD8+ clones among the top 100. In scalp and blood, many expanded lesional clones persisted during tofacitinib.

Treatment meaning: oral pan-JAK inhibitor, 5-10 mg twice daily. Specimens obtained from alopecia areata patients comprised lesional scalp punch biopsies and peripheral blood. In each case, RNA was isolated and then reverse transcribed into cDNA as the sequencing template. Method: immunoSEQ multiplex PCR; TCRdb's copy keeps in-frame clones and lacks some. The sample contains about 220,000 clones, 50% to 70% of which appear only once. Trimming shortened V by 0 bases and J by 2 bases, and 7 bases separated the two germline ends. The CDR3 runs to 13 residues. Looked up from germline, CDR1 is GTSNPN and CDR2 is SVGIG (reference sequence).

The rearrangement links TRBV30 to TRBJ1-2; D call uncertain. The source was CD4+ T cells sorted from blood, collected at week 4, from a patient treated with tofacitinib. This clonotype was obtained from a human donor with alopecia areata. CDR3 residues: CAWSVSRNYGYTF. The CDR3, as DNA: TGTGCCTGGAGTGTAAGCAGGAACTATGGCTACACCTTC.